The 9 T cell receptor beta chains reported below all come from one sample, sequenced in a study of T cell responses to AZD1222 COVID-19 vaccine. The method was immunoSEQ multiplex PCR; TCRdb's version includes in-frame clones alone and lacks a portion of them. The data hold 95,000 to 150,000 clones, with roughly nine tenths observed a single time. Sequencing was performed on peripheral blood, taken on day 0 of AZD1222 vaccination. The source is an adult in good health.

This clone was recorded only once. The gene calls are TRBV19 and TRBJ2-5, with 9 positions matching TRBD1. The V and J ends lost 5 bases and 4 bases, in that order; junction bases with no gene match: 8. The CDR3 has 15 amino acids. Germline V gene sequence: CDR1 LNHDA, CDR2 SQIVND (reference sequence). This CDR3 reads CASSGIGTGTETQYF. The CDR3 nucleotides are TGTGCCAGTAGTGGAATAGGGACAGGGACAGAGACCCAGTACTTC.

The rearrangement uses TRBV22-1 and TRBJ2-7; the table gives TRBD1 as D, unverified against the DNA. TRBV22-1 is listed as a pseudogene. The length of the CDR3 is 17 residues. The CDR3 is CPGSGIRGRFDTYEQYF. The CDR3 DNA reads TGTCCTGGGAGCGGGATCCGTGGCAGGTTCGATACCTACGAGCAGTACTTC.

The chain recombines TRBV9 with TRBJ2-1; 11 bases line up with TRBD1. The V gene end was trimmed by 4 bases and the J gene end by 3 bases; junction bases not matched to a gene: 15. Germline CDR1 is SGDLS and CDR2 is YYNGEE. This CDR3 comprises 19 residues. CDR3 DNA sequence: TGTGCCAGCAGCACCAAGGACAGGGGGCGGTTAGCGGACTACAATGAGCAGTTCTTC. Translating it yields CASSTKDRGRLADYNEQFF.

This clone was recorded only once. The chain uses TRBV2 and TRBJ1-1; D perhaps matches TRBD1 (5 bases). The germline V gene encodes CDR1 SNHLY and CDR2 FYNNEI. This CDR3 spans 13 amino acids. The V gene lost 8 bases and the J gene lost 5 bases, with 15 bases spanning the gap. The DNA of the CDR3 is TGTGCCAGCCACCCCAGGGCGAGGACTGAAGCTTTCTTT. This encodes CASHPRARTEAFF.

This chain joins TRBV5-1 and TRBJ2-3, with D tentatively TRBD1 or TRBD2 (5 bases each). Trimming took off 1 base at V and 3 bases at J, with 15 bases between the two ends. Per the germline V gene, CDR1 is SGHRS and CDR2 is YFSETQ. The CDR3 extends over 16 amino acids. For the CDR3, the DNA is TGCGCCAGCAGCTTGATGGGGGTATTGAAAACAGATACGCAGTATTTT. Residues: CASSLMGVLKTDTQYF.

This chain links TRBV4-3 with TRBJ1-3; D unresolved. This CDR3 is built from 13 residues. Looked up from germline, CDR1 is LGHNA and CDR2 is YSLEER. Trimming shortened V by 0 bases and J by 11 bases, and 11 bases separated the two germline ends. The CDR3 region is CASSQDQVSPIYF. In DNA form, the CDR3 reads TGCGCCAGCAGCCAAGACCAGGTCTCCCCCATATATTTT.

The chain employs TRBV5-5 and TRBJ1-3, with TRBD1 matching 9 bases. The V gene's germline CDR1 is SGHKS and CDR2 YYEKEE (reference sequence). The CDR3 contains 16 residues. The V gene end was trimmed by 3 bases and the J gene end by 4 bases; junction bases not matched to a gene: 8. CDR3 DNA sequence: TGTGCCAGCAGCTCACAGGGGGCTTCGAGAGGAAACACCATATATTTT. Translation: CASSSQGASRGNTIYF.

The chain employs TRBV4-1 and TRBJ2-2, with 13 bases that match TRBD2. Per the germline V gene, CDR1 is MGHRA and CDR2 is YSYEKL. CDR3 size: 18 residues. V trimming: 5 bases; J trimming: 4 bases; junction bases outside the gene matches: 10. CDR3 nucleotides: TGCGCCAGCAGCACACAACGGACTAGCGGGAGTATCACCGGGGAGCTGTTTTTT. As protein: CASSTQRTSGSITGELFF.

As concerns this clone: This sample also contains other DNA sequences that code for the same CDR3. The chain combines TRBV19 with TRBJ1-6; 7 positions agree with TRBD1. The CDR3 totals 15 residues. The J segment lost 7 bases and the V segment lost 1 base, leaving 4 bases of the junction unmatched. CDR1 and CDR2 from the germline V gene are LNHDA and SQIVND (reference sequence). The CDR3 is CASSIVRQGNSPLHF. As DNA, the CDR3 is TGTGCCAGTAGTATAGTGAGACAGGGCAATTCACCCCTCCACTTT.